The 11 T cell receptor beta chains in this list originate from one sample, sequenced in a study of immune characterization of retroperitoneal liposarcoma. TCRdb re-called the PCR reads through MiXCR, storing one row per CDR3 protein. The data show approximately 11,000 distinct CDR3 sequences, roughly 26% seen once. Sequencing used tumor tissue. The receptors were sampled from a female donor with retroperitoneal liposarcoma.

This clonotype has at least ten counts. The genes are TRBV7-6 and TRBJ2-3, with D tentatively TRBD2 (7 bases). This CDR3 contains 16 residues. CDR1 and CDR2 from the germline V gene are SGHVS and FNYEAQ. The V end lost 5 bases, the J end lost 4 bases, and 19 bases lay between the germline ends. Here the CDR3 reads CASSPEGAGASDTQYF. The CDR3 nucleotides read TGTGCCAGCAGCCCCGAAGGGGCGGGGGCCTCAGATACGCAGTATTTT.

This clonotype was counted a few times. The chain has TRBV12-3 or TRBV12-4 and TRBJ1-1, with 7 bases that match TRBD1. After removal of 3 bases from V and 3 bases from J, the junction contained 4 bases not matched to a gene. There are 14 residues in the CDR3. The DNA for the CDR3 is TGTGCCAGCAGTTTGAGAGGGGGCTACACTGAAGCTTTCTTT. Translating it yields CASSLRGGYTEAFF.

This clonotype was detected many times. This sequence joins TRBV11-3 and TRBJ2-3; D ambiguous. Trimming took off 5 bases at V and 1 base at J, with 7 bases between the two ends. From germline, CDR1 is SGHNT and CDR2 YENEEA. CDR3 size: 13 residues. The CDR3 protein is CASSPHGTDTQYF. The DNA for the CDR3 is TGTGCCAGCAGCCCGCACGGCACAGATACGCAGTATTTT.

Only a few counts were recorded for this clonotype. The chain couples TRBV6-6 to TRBJ2-3; D gene unclear. V dropped 2 bases and J dropped 4 bases, with 4 bases sitting between them. Germline assignment: CDR1 MNHNY and CDR2 SVGAGI (reference sequence). The CDR3 is made up of 12 amino acids. CDR3 loop: CASSYVADTQYF. CDR3 in DNA: TGTGCCAGCAGTTACGTCGCAGATACGCAGTATTTT.

A remark on this clonotype: A clone one base away is much larger, so this may be a read error. J is TRBJ2-4 and V is TRBV7-2; D remains ambiguous. TRBJ2-7 explains the end of the DNA better; the J call may be wrong. Germline V lookup: CDR1 SGHTA, CDR2 FQGNSA. CDR3 length: 14 amino acids. The CDR3 DNA sequence: TGTACCAGCAGCCCTTGGAGAGGAACCTACGAGCAGTACTTC. This sequence encodes CTSSPWRGTYEQYF.

This clonotype qualifies as medium-sized (0.01 to 0.1%). The V and J genes are TRBV12-5 and TRBJ2-3, with 8 bases fitting TRBD1. The CDR3 totals 18 residues. J gave up 4 bases and V 0 bases, and 12 bases lay outside the gene matches. Germline CDR1 LGHNT, CDR2 FRNRAP. In DNA, the CDR3 is TGTGCTAGTGGTTTGGTTCCGAAACAGGGGGTAGACGCAGATACGCAGTATTTT. Translation: CASGLVPKQGVDADTQYF.

Within the sample, this clonotype is medium-sized. This chain connects TRBV12-3 or TRBV12-4 to TRBJ2-1; 12 bases are a match to TRBD2. This CDR3 has 15 amino acids. Trimming at V came to 3 bases and at J to 7 bases, leaving 4 bases not matched to a gene. Here the CDR3 reads CASSFRTSGVNEQFF. CDR3 coding DNA: TGTGCCAGCAGTTTTCGGACTAGCGGGGTTAATGAGCAGTTCTTC.

The CDR3 loop reads CASSLVSSNSPLHF. As DNA, the CDR3 is TGTGCCAGCAGCTTAGTTTCCAGTAATTCACCCCTCCACTTT. The V call is TRBV7-8, the J call TRBJ1-6; D remains unclear. This CDR3 has 14 amino acids. Germline CDR1 SGHVS, CDR2 FQNEAQ. The germline V and J ends were trimmed by 1 base and 6 bases, with 7 bases remaining between them.

This clonotype appeared a few times. The gene calls are TRBV28 and TRBJ2-5, with 7 bases fitting TRBD1. The end of the DNA fits TRBJ2-1 better, so the J call may be wrong. The V gene's germline CDR1 is MDHEN and CDR2 SYDVKM. The CDR3 runs to 14 residues. CDR3: CASNPTGSSYEQFF. The CDR3 bases are TGTGCCAGCAACCCGACAGGGAGCTCCTACGAGCAGTTCTTC.

This clonotype was counted ten times or more. The chain has TRBV7-8 and TRBJ2-1; 10 bases fit TRBD2. The closer fit of TRBJ2-7 to the DNA end suggests the J call may be wrong. This CDR3 region has 15 residues. Germline V gene data show CDR1 as SGHVS and CDR2 as FQNEAQ. The CDR3 sequence: CASSFPAGGPNEQYF. CDR3 in DNA: TGTGCCAGCAGCTTCCCAGCGGGGGGGCCCAATGAGCAGTACTTC.

There are a few counts of this clonotype. This chain joins TRBV6-1 and TRBJ2-1, with D hard to call. The DNA matches TRBJ2-7 better at its end, which makes the J call doubtful. Germline CDR1 reads MNHNS; CDR2 reads SASEGT. This CDR3 has 14 residues. CDR3 in amino acids: CASSERADYNEQYF. In DNA form, the CDR3 reads TGTGCCAGCAGTGAACGGGCAGATTACAATGAGCAGTACTTC.